These 26 T cell receptor beta chains were all obtained from the same sample, sequenced in a study of cytomegalovirus exposure and HLA in healthy donors. PCR was performed using 60 Vbeta and 13 Jbeta primers. Generated by immunoSEQ multiplex PCR, the TCRdb table keeps only in-frame clones and is missing some. This table has about 190,000 clones, about three quarters appearing once. Sequencing input: PBMCs. The receptors were gathered from a woman between 40 and 55 years old in good health and CMV-seronegative.

This clone showed up just once. The chain links TRBV5-1 to TRBJ2-7, with 7 positions matching TRBD1. The CDR3 is 14 amino acids. The V gene end was trimmed by 9 bases and the J gene end by 1 base; junction bases not matched to a gene: 10. Germline-derived CDR1 and CDR2 are SGHRS and YFSETQ. CDR3 coding DNA: TGCGCCACCTTACGGCAGGGGGAATCCTACGAGCAGTACGTC. It encodes CATLRQGESYEQYV.

The V call is TRBV14, the J call TRBJ2-1, with 11 nucleotides matching TRBD2. V lost 3 bases to trimming and J lost 4 bases; unmatched junction nucleotides: 5. This CDR3 contains 16 residues. Germline-derived CDR1 and CDR2 are SGHDN and FVKESK. This CDR3 reads CASSHQSSGGYNEQFF. CDR3 bases: TGTGCCAGCAGCCATCAATCTAGCGGGGGGTACAATGAGCAGTTCTTC.

This clone came up a few times. The V call is TRBV4-3, the J call TRBJ2-6; 7 bases line up with TRBD1. Trimming at V came to 1 base and at J to 0 bases, leaving 12 bases not matched to a gene. The germline CDR1 and CDR2 sequences are LGHNA and YSLEER. This CDR3 is 20 amino acids long. The CDR3 here is CASSQVYMDRFLSGANVLTF. CDR3 bases: TGCGCCAGCAGCCAAGTTTATATGGACAGGTTCCTCTCTGGGGCCAACGTCCTGACTTTC.

This sequence joins TRBV27 and TRBJ1-2; D is possibly TRBD1 (5 bases). V lost 7 bases and J lost 6, with 18 bases in between. Germline CDR1 MNHEY, CDR2 SMNVEV (reference sequence). The length of the CDR3 is 14 residues. The CDR3 spells CASTQSRQSDGYTF. The CDR3 bases are TGTGCCAGCACCCAATCCCGACAGTCGGATGGCTACACCTTC.

The chain couples TRBV7-9 to TRBJ2-3; 8 bases fit TRBD1. Looked up from germline, CDR1 is SEHNR and CDR2 is FQNEAQ (reference sequence). The CDR3 has 15 residues. After removal of 5 bases from V and 1 base from J, the junction contained 5 bases not matched to a gene. The CDR3 sequence: CASSKGQGGTDTQYF. The CDR3 coding sequence is TGTGCCAGCAGCAAAGGACAGGGTGGCACAGATACGCAGTATTTT.

This clone showed up just a few times. The V gene is TRBV5-8, the J gene TRBJ2-2, with unresolved D. The CDR3 is 16 amino acids. V was shortened by 3 bases and J by 1 base, with 13 bases between the two germline ends. In germline, CDR1 is SGHTS, CDR2 YDEGEE. The CDR3 sequence is CASSSHLQLNTGELFF. Written as DNA, the CDR3 is TGTGCCAGCAGCTCCCACCTCCAGTTGAACACCGGGGAGCTGTTTTTT.

This sequence joins TRBV11-3 and TRBJ2-7; no firm D call. The V gene lost 1 base and the J gene lost 3 bases, with 10 bases spanning the gap. Germline CDR1 reads SGHNT; CDR2 reads YENEEA. CDR3 length: 14 residues. CDR3 in DNA: TGTGCCAGCAGCTTAGTATCGGCTAGCTACGAGCAGTACTTC. This gives the protein CASSLVSASYEQYF.

The rearrangement joins TRBV25-1 to TRBJ2-1; 9 nucleotides match TRBD2. The CDR3 runs 15 residues. Germline trimming cut 3 bases from V and 3 bases from J; bases unmatched to any gene: 3. In germline, CDR1 is MGHDK, CDR2 SYGVNS. CDR3 in amino acids: CASSDVAGVYNEQFF. CDR3 sequence (DNA): TGTGCCAGCAGTGATGTAGCGGGAGTCTACAATGAGCAGTTCTTC.

This clone has more than one count but fewer than ten. The chain uses TRBV6-1 and TRBJ1-1; TRBD1 agrees at 7 bases. The junction had 2 bases not matched to a gene; V was cut back by 6 bases and J by 1 base. The CDR3 consists of 13 residues. Per the germline V gene, CDR1 is MNHNS and CDR2 is SASEGT. In DNA form, the CDR3 reads TGTGCCAGCAGACAGGGGACGAACACTGAAGCTTTCTTT. This codes for CASRQGTNTEAFF.

The genes are TRBV9 and TRBJ2-7, with no clear D. The CDR3 has 14 amino acids. Germline-derived CDR1 and CDR2 are SGDLS and YYNGEE. V lost 0 bases to trimming and J lost 2 bases, with 9 bases between them. CDR3 nucleotides: TGTGCCAGCAGCGTAGGGTCAGAGGCCTACGAGCAGTACTTC. This translates into CASSVGSEAYEQYF.

The V call is TRBV7-3, the J call TRBJ1-1; 10 bases are a match to TRBD1. The germline gives CDR1 SGHTA, CDR2 FQGTGA. V shed 5 bases, J shed 4 bases, and the junction held 4 bases outside the gene matches. This CDR3 has 14 amino acids. CDR3 sequence reads: CASSPRDRGTEAFF. CDR3 DNA: TGTGCCAGCAGCCCCCGGGACAGGGGCACTGAAGCTTTCTTT. Drawing the rest from reference TRBV7-3 and TRBJ1-1, the complete variable domain is GAGVSQTPSNKVTEKGKYVELRCDPISGHTALYWYRQSLGQGPEFLIYFQGTGAADDSGLPNDRFFAVRPEGSVSTLKIQRTERGDSAVYLCASSPRDRGTEAFFGQGTRLTVV.

The J gene is TRBJ2-7, the V gene TRBV27; D gene unclear. Germline V CDR1 and CDR2: MNHEY, SMNVEV (reference sequence). The CDR3 has 12 residues. V lost 2 bases to trimming and J lost 4 bases, with 6 bases between them. CDR3 in DNA: TGTGCCAGCAGTTTAAACGGTTACGAGCAGTACTTC. It specifies CASSLNGYEQYF.

This chain uses TRBV5-1 with TRBJ1-2; tentatively, D is TRBD1 (5 bases). This CDR3 spans 14 amino acids. Trimming left V 0 bases short and J 8 bases short, with 14 bases between. CDR1 and CDR2 (germline): SGHRS, YFSETQ. CDR3 protein: CASSLGRRDGGYTF. CDR3 coding DNA: TGCGCCAGCAGCTTGGGTCGGCGGGACGGGGGCTACACCTTC.

The chain has TRBV5-6 and TRBJ1-5; D is ambiguous. CDR1 and CDR2 (germline): SGHDT, YYEEEE. V gave up 0 bases and J gave up 4 bases, with 5 bases separating them. CDR3 size: 13 residues. The CDR3 sequence: CASSLAANQPQHF. DNA of the CDR3: TGTGCCAGCAGCTTGGCCGCGAATCAGCCCCAGCATTTT. Complete variable domain (other parts from reference TRBV5-6 and TRBJ1-5): DAGVTQSPTHLIKTRGQQVTLRCSPKSGHDTVSWYQQALGQGPQFIFQYYEEEERQRGNFPDRFSGHQFPNYSSELNVNALLLGDSALYLCASSLAANQPQHFGDGTRLSIL.

The chain carries TRBV30 and TRBJ2-1, with 11 bases identical to TRBD2. The CDR3 consists of 17 residues. The J segment lost 5 bases and the V segment lost 2 bases, leaving 11 bases of the junction unmatched. CDR1 and CDR2 from the germline V gene are GTSNPN and SVGIG (reference sequence). CDR3 residues: CAWSPIGLAGGNNEQFF. The CDR3 bases are TGTGCCTGGAGTCCTATAGGGCTAGCGGGAGGCAACAATGAGCAGTTCTTC.

J is TRBJ2-5 and V is TRBV7-9; unclear D gene. The V gene's germline CDR1 is SEHNR and CDR2 FQNEAQ (reference sequence). The CDR3 consists of 12 residues. V gave up 2 bases and J gave up 5 bases, with 6 bases separating them. Here the CDR3 reads CASSLSWETQYF. The CDR3 region has the DNA TGTGCCAGCAGCTTAAGCTGGGAGACCCAGTACTTC.

This clone came up once. The chain employs TRBV7-9 and TRBJ2-1, with no clear D. The germline V and J ends were trimmed by 1 base and 3 bases, with 7 bases remaining between them. Germline assignment: CDR1 SEHNR and CDR2 FQNEAQ (reference sequence). The CDR3 contains 14 residues. As DNA, the CDR3 is TGTGCCAGCAGCTTAGTACCGGTCTACAATGAGCAGTTCTTC. Protein product: CASSLVPVYNEQFF.

This chain connects TRBV5-4 to TRBJ2-5; a possible D gene is TRBD1 (5 bases). CDR3 length: 15 residues. CDR1 SGHNT and CDR2 YYREEE come from the germline V gene (reference sequence). V was shortened by 0 bases and J by 3 bases, with 12 bases between the two germline ends. CDR3: CASSLDQGPEETQYF. The CDR3 nucleotides read TGTGCCAGCAGCTTGGATCAGGGCCCCGAAGAGACCCAGTACTTC.

There are a few counts of this clone. The V call is TRBV19, the J call TRBJ2-5; 9 bases fit TRBD1. CDR1 LNHDA and CDR2 SQIVND come from the germline V gene (reference sequence). This CDR3 has 15 residues. Trimming removed 3 bases from V and 5 bases from J; junction bases left unmatched: 7. CDR3 nucleotides: TGTGCCAGTAGTATGGGACAGGGTCTAGGGGAGACCCAGTACTTC. Amino acids: CASSMGQGLGETQYF.

This clone was seen once. The genes are TRBV5-6 and TRBJ1-2; a weak D match, TRBD1 (6 bases). V was clipped by 4 bases and J by 6 bases, with 10 bases between them. Germline V gene data show CDR1 as SGHDT and CDR2 as YYEEEE. The CDR3 runs 12 residues. The CDR3 sequence is CASSITGNGYTF. CDR3 nucleotides: TGTGCCAGCAGCATCACAGGGAATGGCTACACCTTC.

V gene TRBV19 combines with J gene TRBJ2-2; 8 bases are a match to TRBD1. The germline V gene has CDR1 LNHDA and CDR2 SQIVND (reference sequence). After removal of 6 bases from V and 3 bases from J, the junction contained 6 bases not matched to a gene. The CDR3 consists of 15 residues. The CDR3 DNA sequence: TGTGCCAGTAGCCGGGACAGGAGGGACACCGGGGAGCTGTTTTTT. Translation gives CASSRDRRDTGELFF.

As to this clone: The sample contains more than one DNA sequence encoding this CDR3. The chain uses TRBV5-1 and TRBJ1-1; possibly TRBD1 for D (5 bases). Trimming cost V 1 base and J 2 bases, with 6 bases left between them. The CDR3 consists of 13 residues. Germline CDR1 reads SGHRS; CDR2 reads YFSETQ. In nucleotides, the CDR3 is TGCGCCAGCAGCTTGCAGGGTAACACTGAAGCTTTCTTT. Translated: CASSLQGNTEAFF. Drawing the rest from reference TRBV5-1 and TRBJ1-1, the complete variable domain is KAGVTQTPRYLIKTRGQQVTLSCSPISGHRSVSWYQQTPGQGLQFLFEYFSETQRNKGNFPGRFSGRQFSNSRSEMNVSTLELGDSALYLCASSLQGNTEAFFGQGTRLTVV.

The rearrangement links TRBV7-2 to TRBJ2-7; possible D gene TRBD1, 5 bases. Germline CDR1 SGHTA, CDR2 FQGNSA. The CDR3 extends over 11 amino acids. Trimming stripped 8 bases from V and 3 bases from J, with 8 bases between. Here the CDR3 reads CASGDSYEQYF. The DNA for the CDR3 is TGTGCCAGCGGAGACAGCTACGAGCAGTACTTC.

This clone has only a few counts. The genes are TRBV6-5 and TRBJ2-3; D ambiguous. CDR1 and CDR2 (germline): MNHEY, SVGAGI. CDR3 length equals 14 residues. With 1 base removed from V and 3 bases from J, the gap between germline ends came to 8 bases. In DNA form, the CDR3 reads TGTGCCAGCAGTTACTTAAGAGGTACAGATACGCAGTATTTT. It is translated as CASSYLRGTDTQYF.

This chain joins TRBV10-3 and TRBJ2-1, with 7 bases lining up with TRBD2. V lost 10 bases, J lost 5 bases, and 11 bases stayed unmatched. This CDR3 is built from 14 residues. Germline assignment: CDR1 ENHRY and CDR2 SYGVKD. CDR3 sequence (DNA): TGTGCCACCCAGGGCGCTAGCGGTAACAATGAGCAGTTCTTC. It specifies CATQGASGNNEQFF.

This clone appeared a few times. The chain employs TRBV30 and TRBJ2-7; 7 bases align to TRBD2. CDR3 length: 13 amino acids. Germline CDR1 GTSNPN, CDR2 SVGIG (reference sequence). V gave up 4 bases and J gave up 2 bases; unmatched junction bases: 5. The CDR3 loop reads CAWTGSGAYEQYF. CDR3 nucleotides: TGTGCCTGGACCGGAAGCGGGGCCTACGAGCAGTACTTC.